This is a list of T cell receptor beta chains from one sample in a study of regulatory T cells in long-lasting Graves disease. A single record per CDR3 protein comes from TCRdb applying MiXCR to the multiplex PCR reads. Among 400,000 to 500,000 distinct CDR3 sequences, more than 20% were seen once, and the ten largest hold over 7.5%. The material sequenced was peripheral blood mononuclear cells (PBMCs), taken when the disease was refractory, from a patient treated with antithyroid drugs. All receptors derive from a female donor with Graves disease. Both conserved end residues are part of each CDR3. A D gene is named only where the DNA matches it firmly. Size values are once, few and many counts, or a class for expanded clones, and some rows have none.

v_gene: TRBV29-1
len: 13
d_gene: NA
j_gene: TRBJ1-2
abundance: few
CDR3nt: TGCAGCGTTGTTATTCTAGTGGGGGATGGCTACACCTTC
CDR3aa: CSVVILVGDGYTF

v_gene: TRBV6-1
len: 15
d_gene: TRBD1
j_gene: TRBJ1-2
abundance: many
CDR3nt: TGTGCCAGCAGTGCCCCCGGGACAGGGGCTCGGGGCTACACCTTC
CDR3aa: CASSAPGTGARGYTF

v_gene: TRBV24-1
len: 19
d_gene: TRBD2
j_gene: TRBJ2-2
abundance: few
CDR3nt: TGTGCCACCAGTGCCGGGACACCCAGCGGGAGGGCGAACACCGGGGAGCTGTTTTTT
CDR3aa: CATSAGTPSGRANTGELFF

v_gene: TRBV3-1
len: 15
d_gene: NA
j_gene: TRBJ1-1
abundance: NA
CDR3nt: TGTGCCAGCAGCCTCACGGGTGGCGTGAACACTGAAGCTTTCTTT
CDR3aa: CASSLTGGVNTEAFF

v_gene: TRBV6-2/TRBV6-3
len: 15
d_gene: NA
j_gene: TRBJ2-2
abundance: NA
CDR3nt: TGTGCCAGCAGTTACTCACAGGCCCTAACCGGGGAGCTGTTTTTT
CDR3aa: CASSYSQALTGELFF

v_gene: TRBV28
len: 14
d_gene: NA
j_gene: TRBJ1-4
abundance: many
CDR3nt: TGTGCCAGCAGTTTTCAGGACTGGAATGAAAAACTGTTTTTT
CDR3aa: CASSFQDWNEKLFF

v_gene: TRBV14
len: 17
d_gene: NA
j_gene: TRBJ2-2
abundance: few
CDR3nt: TGTGCCAGCAGCCAAGATCTCCCCGGCTTGGACACCGGGGAGCTGTTTTTT
CDR3aa: CASSQDLPGLDTGELFF

v_gene: TRBV6-6
len: 16
d_gene: TRBD2
j_gene: TRBJ2-7
abundance: many
CDR3nt: TGTGCCAGCAGTTACTCGGGCCCAGCGGGAGGGCTCGAGCAGTACTTC
CDR3aa: CASSYSGPAGGLEQYF

v_gene: TRBV9
len: 15
d_gene: NA
j_gene: TRBJ1-1
abundance: few
CDR3nt: TGTGCCAGCAGCCCTCAGGACGGTCCACAGACTGAAGCTTTCTTT
CDR3aa: CASSPQDGPQTEAFF

v_gene: TRBV6-2/TRBV6-3
len: 15
d_gene: NA
j_gene: TRBJ1-4
abundance: many
CDR3nt: TGTGCCAGCAGTTACGACAGTGCAACTAATGAAAAACTGTTTTTT
CDR3aa: CASSYDSATNEKLFF

v_gene: TRBV11-3
len: 18
d_gene: TRBD1
j_gene: TRBJ2-5
abundance: NA
CDR3nt: TGTGCCAGCAGCCACGGACCGGGACAGGGGGCAATGGGGGAGACCCAGTACTTC
CDR3aa: CASSHGPGQGAMGETQYF

v_gene: TRBV2
len: 14
d_gene: TRBD1
j_gene: TRBJ1-2
abundance: many
CDR3nt: TGTGCCAGCAACCGACAGGGGACTAACTATGGCTACACCTTC
CDR3aa: CASNRQGTNYGYTF